A selection of T cell receptor beta chains follows, all from one sample in a study of blood T cells in healthy people across ages. MiXCR, applied by TCRdb to the 5' RACE reads, yields one record per CDR3 protein. The data contain approximately 400,000 distinct CDR3 sequences, approximately 52% of them singletons. Sequencing was performed on blood. These receptors all come from a man in his fifties or sixties in good health. The CDR3 runs from the conserved cysteine through the conserved F or W. D genes are given only for firm matches. Clone size is given for some rows only: seen once, a few or many times, or a class if the clone is expanded.

d_gene	v_gene	j_gene	abundance	CDR3nt	CDR3aa
NA	TRBV2	TRBJ1-1	few	TGTGCCAGCTTAACAGGGATGAACACTGAAGCTTTCTTT	CASLTGMNTEAFF
NA	TRBV21-1	TRBJ2-6	once	TGTGCCAGCAGCAAAGTTGGCAGGGGGCGCGACTCTGGGGCCAACGTCCTGACTTTC	CASSKVGRGRDSGANVLTF
TRBD2	TRBV20-1	TRBJ2-1	NA	TGCAGTGCTAAATGGGGAGCGGGAGTGTTGGAGCAGTTCTTC	CSAKWGAGVLEQFF
TRBD1	TRBV20-1	TRBJ2-3	NA	TGCAGTCCCCGACAGGGGCCAGATACGCAGTATTTT	CSPRQGPDTQYF
TRBD2	TRBV28	TRBJ2-7	many	TGTGCCAGCAGTTTCCCGGCTAGCGGGAAAAACGAGCAGTACTTC	CASSFPASGKNEQYF
TRBD2	TRBV20-1	TRBJ2-7	NA	TGCAGTGCTAGAAACATGGGGGGGGACTACGAGCAGTACTTC	CSARNMGGDYEQYF
NA	TRBV6-1	TRBJ2-5	NA	TGTGCCAGCAGCAAGGCCGCCATCTCGGGGGCACAAGAGACCCAGTACTTC	CASSKAAISGAQETQYF
NA	TRBV28	TRBJ1-2	NA	TGTGCCAGCAGTTCGGGGCGGGCAGGCTATGGCTACACCTTC	CASSSGRAGYGYTF
NA	TRBV3-1	TRBJ2-6	few	TGTGCCAGCAGCCCCCCCAACTCTCTAGGGGCCAACGTCCTGACTTTC	CASSPPNSLGANVLTF
TRBD2	TRBV7-2	TRBJ2-5	NA	TGTGCCAGCAGCCGTGATAGCGGGAGTGGCCAAGAGACCCAGTACTTC	CASSRDSGSGQETQYF
NA	TRBV6-2/TRBV6-3	TRBJ2-5	NA	TGTGCCAGCAGTTACTCCCGTAAAGCAGAGACCCAGTACTTC	CASSYSRKAETQYF
TRBD2	TRBV6-6	TRBJ2-5	NA	TGTGCCAGCAGTGCACAATTAGCGGGAGGGCATGAGACCCAGTACTTC	CASSAQLAGGHETQYF
NA	TRBV6-2/TRBV6-3	TRBJ2-3	NA	TGTGCCAGCAGTTACCTCCGGGCCCCGCCGGATACGCAGTATTTT	CASSYLRAPPDTQYF
TRBD1	TRBV25-1	TRBJ1-6	few	TGTGCCAGCAAAGGGGGCGGATCACCCCTCCACTTT	CASKGGGSPLHF
NA	TRBV7-2	TRBJ2-1	NA	TGTGCCAGCAGCTTAGGAGACTTTGCGGGACATGAGCAGTTCTTC	CASSLGDFAGHEQFF
TRBD1	TRBV6-5	TRBJ2-7	few	TGTGCCAGCATCTCGGGAGGGACAGGGGCCTACGAGCAGTACTTC	CASISGGTGAYEQYF
TRBD2	TRBV6-1	TRBJ2-7	NA	TGTGCCAGCAGAGAAGGGACTAGAGTCGAGCAGTACTTC	CASREGTRVEQYF
NA	TRBV20-1	TRBJ1-6	few	TGCAGTGCTAGAGACCCCGGCAGGGCCTATAATTCACCCCTCCACTTT	CSARDPGRAYNSPLHF
NA	TRBV6-1	TRBJ2-5	NA	TGTGCCAGCAGTGTTCAGGGTCATGATGGAGAGACCCAGTACTTC	CASSVQGHDGETQYF
TRBD2	TRBV5-6	TRBJ2-1	few	TGTGCCAGCAGCCCTAGCGGGGGGGCTCCCTCCTACAATGAGCAGTTCTTC	CASSPSGGAPSYNEQFF
NA	TRBV5-1	TRBJ1-1	NA	TGCGCCAGCAGCTTAGGCCGGGGGACCGGTAACACTGAAGCTTTCTTT	CASSLGRGTGNTEAFF
NA	TRBV7-8	TRBJ1-2	few	TGTGCCAGCAGCTTAATTGACAGCGGCTATGGCTACACCTTC	CASSLIDSGYGYTF
TRBD1	TRBV6-1	TRBJ1-1	NA	TGTGCCAGCCGACAGGGGAGAAACACTGAAGCTTTCTTT	CASRQGRNTEAFF
NA	TRBV20-1	TRBJ2-7	NA	TGCAGTGCTAGAGTGGGGGAGACACCAGCGAGAAAGCAGTACTTC	CSARVGETPARKQYF
NA	TRBV3-1	TRBJ2-3	NA	TGTGCCAGCAGCCAAGAGAACAGGGTCCCAGATACGCAGTATTTT	CASSQENRVPDTQYF
TRBD1	TRBV12-3/TRBV12-4	TRBJ2-4	few	TGTGCCAGCAGTTGGAACAGGGGTAGACAAGAGCAGTACTTC	CASSWNRGRQEQYF
NA	TRBV11-2	TRBJ2-3	NA	TGTGCCAACAACCGAGGGGCCGGCACAGATACGCAGTATTTT	CANNRGAGTDTQYF
TRBD1	TRBV29-1	TRBJ1-2	NA	TGCAGCGCCCGGGACAGGGGAAACTATGGCTACACCTTC	CSARDRGNYGYTF
NA	TRBV5-1	TRBJ2-7	NA	TGCGCCAGCAGCTTGGCGTGGGCTTCCTACGAGCAGTACTTC	CASSLAWASYEQYF
TRBD2	TRBV7-2	TRBJ2-5	NA	TGTGCCAGCAGCAGACGGCAAGCGGGGCAACAAGAGACCCAGTACTTC	CASSRRQAGQQETQYF
TRBD2	TRBV28	TRBJ2-1	once	TGTGCCAGCAGGACCCCGGGACTAGCGGGACGAAGTCGCAATGAGCAGTTCTTC	CASRTPGLAGRSRNEQFF
NA	TRBV24-1	TRBJ2-3	few	TGTGCCACCAGTGATGGCAGCACAGATACGCAGTATTTT	CATSDGSTDTQYF
TRBD1	TRBV28	TRBJ1-2	many	TGTGCCAGCAGATTCCGGGACAGGAGAGTGGAGGGCTACACCTTC	CASRFRDRRVEGYTF
TRBD1	TRBV12-3/TRBV12-4	TRBJ2-7	NA	TGTGTCAGCACCTTGACAGGGGCCGAGCAGTACTTC	CVSTLTGAEQYF
NA	TRBV6-1	TRBJ2-7	few	TGTGCCAGCAGTGGCAGCTCCTACGAGCAGTACTTC	CASSGSSYEQYF
NA	TRBV2	TRBJ1-5	NA	TGTGCCAGCAGCGAGGGCGGCAACCGCAATCAGCCCCAGCATTTT	CASSEGGNRNQPQHF
TRBD2	TRBV27	TRBJ2-1	NA	TGTGCCAGCCGTCCGGGACTAGCTAACAATGAGCAGTTCTTC	CASRPGLANNEQFF
NA	TRBV7-2	TRBJ1-2	NA	TGTGCCAGCAGCTTAAGGGGTTCTTTTTATGGCTACACCTTC	CASSLRGSFYGYTF
NA	TRBV11-2	TRBJ2-1	NA	TGTGCCAGCAGCTTAGGGGCTAGCGTGGATGAGCAGTTCTTC	CASSLGASVDEQFF
NA	TRBV7-9	TRBJ2-1	NA	TGTGCCAGCAGCTTACAGGGCAAGGATGAGCAGTTCTTC	CASSLQGKDEQFF
NA	TRBV20-1	TRBJ2-7	few	TGCAGTGCTAGAGACCCGACAGCCAGAACCTACGAGCAGTACTTC	CSARDPTARTYEQYF
NA	TRBV25-1	TRBJ2-1	NA	TGTGCCAGCAGTGAAAAGATCAGCGGGCAGTTCTTC	CASSEKISGQFF
NA	TRBV9	TRBJ2-7	many	TGTGCCAGCAGCGGCCTAAGAGGCGAGCAGTACTTC	CASSGLRGEQYF
NA	TRBV7-2	TRBJ2-1	NA	TGTGCCAGCAGCTTTAACGCGTACGAGCAGTTCTTC	CASSFNAYEQFF
TRBD1	TRBV6-6	TRBJ1-6	NA	TGTGCCAGTACCGGGACAGGGAGGCTCCTCCACTTT	CASTGTGRLLHF
TRBD2	TRBV3-1	TRBJ2-4	NA	TGTGCAGCCGGCGGGGACCTAGCGGGATTGATGCAGTACTTC	CAAGGDLAGLMQYF
NA	TRBV28	TRBJ1-2	NA	TGTGCCAGCAGTTCCAGGGGTGTCGGCGATGGCTACACCTTC	CASSSRGVGDGYTF
TRBD2	TRBV5-1	TRBJ2-6	NA	TGCGCCAGCAGCTTGGACGGACTAAGCGGGGGGGCCGCTGGGGCCAACGTCCTGACTTTC	CASSLDGLSGGAAGANVLTF
TRBD1	TRBV25-1	TRBJ1-2	NA	TGTGCCAGCAGTGGCCGGGGACAGACCTATGGCTACACCTTC	CASSGRGQTYGYTF
TRBD2	TRBV3-1	TRBJ2-7	NA	TGTGCCAGCAGCCAAGAGATAGCGGGGGGGATATACGGTGAGCAGTACTTC	CASSQEIAGGIYGEQYF
TRBD1	TRBV27	TRBJ2-5	NA	TGTGCCAGCAGTTCCGGACAGGGCTTGGGGGAGACCCAGTACTTC	CASSSGQGLGETQYF
TRBD2	TRBV27	TRBJ2-5	NA	TGTGCCAGCAGTGCGACTAGCGGACAGCAAGAGACCCAGTACTTC	CASSATSGQQETQYF
TRBD2	TRBV20-1	TRBJ2-4	NA	TGCAGTGCAGGGACTAGCGGGAGGGGGGACATTCAGTACTTC	CSAGTSGRGDIQYF
TRBD1	TRBV27	TRBJ2-5	NA	TGTGCCAGCCATAAGACACAGGGGGTGGTGGGTGAGCAGTACTTC	CASHKTQGVVGEQYF